This T cell receptor (beta chain) was sequenced for a study of T cells in localized non-small cell lung cancer. This table comes from immunoSEQ multiplex PCR, and its TCRdb copy is limited to in-frame clones, with some not included. The repertoire consists of about 26,000 clones, with about 81% occurring once and the leading ten covering 4.1%. Germline V gives CDR1 MNHEY, CDR2 SVGAGI. Deletions cut 7 bases from V and 9 bases from J, with 18 bases between. CDR3 length: 13 amino acids. This receptor was identified in a woman between 40 and 69 years old with stage I lung adenocarcinoma. This chain links TRBV6-5 with TRBJ1-2, with D possibly TRBD1 on 5 matching bases. The starting material was peripheral blood, obtained before any cancer treatment. CDR3 residues: CASMKGRGRSYTF. CDR3 DNA: TGTGCCAGCATGAAGGGGCGAGGCCGTAGCTACACCTTC.